One T cell receptor beta chain is described in this entry. This record belongs to a study of blood T cell repertoires in COVID-19. After removal of 6 bases from V and 0 bases from J, the junction contained 4 bases not matched to a gene. The CDR3 contains 15 residues. Germline lookup yields CDR1 SNHLY and CDR2 FYNNEI. Sequencing used immunoSEQ multiplex PCR; TCRdb keeps in-frame clones, though not all of them. The sample shows 150,000 to 200,000 clones, about 88% of them seen only once. Sequenced: peripheral blood. The rearrangement links TRBV2 to TRBJ1-2; 10 bases are shared with TRBD1. This receptor was obtained from a woman of 80 years or more in a cohort sampled during active or convalescent COVID-19. CDR3 amino acids: CASRGQGLTNYGYTF. Written as DNA, the CDR3 is TGTGCCAGCAGGGGACAGGGGCTCACTAACTATGGCTACACCTTC.